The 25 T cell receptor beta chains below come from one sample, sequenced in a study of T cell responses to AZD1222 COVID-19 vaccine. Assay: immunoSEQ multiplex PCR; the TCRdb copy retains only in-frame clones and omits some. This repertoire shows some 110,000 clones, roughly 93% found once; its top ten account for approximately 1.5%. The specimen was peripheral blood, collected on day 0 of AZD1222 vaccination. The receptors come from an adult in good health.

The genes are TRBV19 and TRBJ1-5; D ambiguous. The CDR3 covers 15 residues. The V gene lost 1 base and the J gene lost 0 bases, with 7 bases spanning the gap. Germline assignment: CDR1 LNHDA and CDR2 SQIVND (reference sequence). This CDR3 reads CASSIGGNSNQPQHF. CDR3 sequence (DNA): TGTGCCAGTAGTATAGGTGGTAATAGCAATCAGCCCCAGCATTTT.

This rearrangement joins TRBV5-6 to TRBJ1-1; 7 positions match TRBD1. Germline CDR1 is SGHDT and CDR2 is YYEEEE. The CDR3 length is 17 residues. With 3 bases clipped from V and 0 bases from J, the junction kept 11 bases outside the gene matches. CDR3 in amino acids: CASSSSRDSSLNTEAFF. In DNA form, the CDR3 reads TGTGCCAGCAGCTCCAGCCGGGACAGCAGCTTGAACACTGAAGCTTTCTTT.

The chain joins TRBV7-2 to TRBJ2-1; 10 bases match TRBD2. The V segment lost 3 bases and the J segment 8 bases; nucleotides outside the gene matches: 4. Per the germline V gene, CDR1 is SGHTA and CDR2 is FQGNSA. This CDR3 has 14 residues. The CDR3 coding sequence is TGTGCCAGCAGCTTCGGGACTAGCGTCTATGAGCAGTTCTTC. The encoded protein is CASSFGTSVYEQFF.

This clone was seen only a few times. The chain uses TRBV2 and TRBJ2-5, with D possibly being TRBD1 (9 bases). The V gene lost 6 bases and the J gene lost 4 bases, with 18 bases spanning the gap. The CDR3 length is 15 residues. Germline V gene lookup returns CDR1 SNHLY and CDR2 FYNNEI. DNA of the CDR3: TGTGCCAGCAGCCGGGGGGGACAGGGAGTAGAGACCCAGTACTTC. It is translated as CASSRGGQGVETQYF.

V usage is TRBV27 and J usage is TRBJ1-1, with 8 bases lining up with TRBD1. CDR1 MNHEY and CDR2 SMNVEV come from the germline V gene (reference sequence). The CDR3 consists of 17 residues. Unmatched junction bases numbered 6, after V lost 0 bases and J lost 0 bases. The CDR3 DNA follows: TGTGCCAGCAGTTTATCCGGACAGGGTGTTATGAACACTGAAGCTTTCTTT. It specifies CASSLSGQGVMNTEAFF.

The CDR3 protein is CASSRTGAFNQPQHF. CDR3 in DNA: TGTGCCAGCAGCCGGACAGGGGCGTTCAATCAGCCCCAGCATTTT. J is TRBJ1-5 and V is TRBV3-1 (or the pseudogene TRBV3-2); the match to TRBD1 covers 9 bases. The CDR3 length is 15 residues. Germline lookup yields CDR1 LGHDT and CDR2 YNNKEL (reference sequence). V gave up 4 bases and J gave up 3 bases; unmatched junction bases: 4.

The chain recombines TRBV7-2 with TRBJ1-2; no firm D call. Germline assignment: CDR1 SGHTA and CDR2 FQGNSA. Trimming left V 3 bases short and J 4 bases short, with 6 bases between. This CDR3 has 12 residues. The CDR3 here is CASSFTSYGYTF. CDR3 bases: TGTGCCAGCAGCTTTACTAGCTATGGCTACACCTTC.

CDR3 nucleotide sequence: TGTGCCAGCAGCCCCAGCGACAGGGGGCTATACGAGCAGTACTTC. Its protein product is CASSPSDRGLYEQYF. The chain has TRBV9 and TRBJ2-7; 10 bases map to TRBD1. The CDR3 has 15 residues. V shed 4 bases, J shed 4 bases, and the junction held 8 bases outside the gene matches. CDR1 and CDR2 (germline): SGDLS, YYNGEE.

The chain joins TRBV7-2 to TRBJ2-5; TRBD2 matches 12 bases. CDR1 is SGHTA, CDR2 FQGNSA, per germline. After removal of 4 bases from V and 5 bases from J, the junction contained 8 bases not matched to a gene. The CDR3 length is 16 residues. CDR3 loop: CASSSGLAGGRETQYF. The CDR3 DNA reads TGTGCCAGCAGCTCCGGGCTAGCGGGGGGGCGGGAGACCCAGTACTTC.

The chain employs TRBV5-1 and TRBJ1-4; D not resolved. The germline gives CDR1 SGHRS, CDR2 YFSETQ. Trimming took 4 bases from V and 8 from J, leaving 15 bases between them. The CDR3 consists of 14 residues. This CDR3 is CASSTGSGREKLFF. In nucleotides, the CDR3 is TGCGCCAGCAGCACGGGATCCGGAAGGGAAAAACTGTTTTTT.

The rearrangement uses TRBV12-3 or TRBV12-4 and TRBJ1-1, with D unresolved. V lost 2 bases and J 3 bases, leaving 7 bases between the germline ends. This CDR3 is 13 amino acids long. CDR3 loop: CASSLKRYTEAFF. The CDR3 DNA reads TGTGCCAGCAGTTTAAAGCGGTACACTGAAGCTTTCTTT.

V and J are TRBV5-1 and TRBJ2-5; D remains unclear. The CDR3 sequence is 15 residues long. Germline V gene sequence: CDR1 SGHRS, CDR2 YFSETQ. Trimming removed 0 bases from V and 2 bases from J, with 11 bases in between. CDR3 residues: CASSLVGGQQETQYF. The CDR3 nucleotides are TGCGCCAGCAGCTTGGTAGGCGGCCAACAAGAGACCCAGTACTTC.

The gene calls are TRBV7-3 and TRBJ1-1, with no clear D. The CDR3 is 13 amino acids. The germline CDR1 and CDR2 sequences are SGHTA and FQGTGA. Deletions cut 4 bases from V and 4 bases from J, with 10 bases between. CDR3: CASSSVLTTEAFF. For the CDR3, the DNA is TGTGCCAGCAGCTCCGTCCTTACCACTGAAGCTTTCTTT.

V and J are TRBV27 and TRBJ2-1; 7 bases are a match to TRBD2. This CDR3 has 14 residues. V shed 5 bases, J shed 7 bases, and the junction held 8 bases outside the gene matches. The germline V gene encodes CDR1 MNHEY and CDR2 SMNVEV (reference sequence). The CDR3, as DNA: TGTGCCAGCAGTCCCGGGACTACCCAGAATGAGCAGTTCTTC. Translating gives CASSPGTTQNEQFF.

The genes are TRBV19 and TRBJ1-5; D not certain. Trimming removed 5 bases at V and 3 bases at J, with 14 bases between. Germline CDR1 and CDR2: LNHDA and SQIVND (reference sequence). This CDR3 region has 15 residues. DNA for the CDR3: TGTGCCAGTAGTTCGTCAGTCCTATACAATCAGCCCCAGCATTTT. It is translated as CASSSSVLYNQPQHF.

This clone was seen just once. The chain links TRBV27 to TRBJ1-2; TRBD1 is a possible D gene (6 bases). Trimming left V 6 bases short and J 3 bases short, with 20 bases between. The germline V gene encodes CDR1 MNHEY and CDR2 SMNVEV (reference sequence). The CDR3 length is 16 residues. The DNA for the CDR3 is TGTGCCAGCAGCTTAGAAGGGGAAACAGGGTACTATGGCTACACCTTC. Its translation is CASSLEGETGYYGYTF.

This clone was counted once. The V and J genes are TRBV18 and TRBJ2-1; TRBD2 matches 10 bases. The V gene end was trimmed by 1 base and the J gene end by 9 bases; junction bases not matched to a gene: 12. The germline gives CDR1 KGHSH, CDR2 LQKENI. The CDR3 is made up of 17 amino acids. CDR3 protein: CASSPRSSGRGSGEQFF. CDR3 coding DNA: TGTGCCAGCTCACCACGATCCAGCGGGAGGGGTTCGGGTGAGCAGTTCTTC. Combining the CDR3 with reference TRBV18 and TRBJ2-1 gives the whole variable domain NAGVMQNPRHLVRRRGQEARLRCSPMKGHSHVYWYRQLPEEGLKFMVYLQKENIIDESGMPKERFSAEFPKEGPSILRIQQVVRGDSAAYFCASSPRSSGRGSGEQFFGPGTRLTVL.

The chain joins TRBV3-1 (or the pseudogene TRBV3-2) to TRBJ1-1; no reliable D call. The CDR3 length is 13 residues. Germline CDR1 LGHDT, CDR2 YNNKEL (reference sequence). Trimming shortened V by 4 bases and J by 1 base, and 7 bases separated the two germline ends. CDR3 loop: CASSRFGNTEAFF. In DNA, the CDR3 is TGTGCCAGCAGCCGTTTCGGGAACACTGAAGCTTTCTTT.

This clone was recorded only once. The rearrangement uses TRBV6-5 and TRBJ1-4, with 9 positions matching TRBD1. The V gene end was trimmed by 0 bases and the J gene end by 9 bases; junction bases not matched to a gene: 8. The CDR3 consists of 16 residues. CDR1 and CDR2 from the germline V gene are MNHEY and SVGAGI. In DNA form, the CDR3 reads TGTGCCAGCAGTTACTCCCCGGGACAGGGAGATAAAAAACTGTTTTTT. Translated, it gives CASSYSPGQGDKKLFF.

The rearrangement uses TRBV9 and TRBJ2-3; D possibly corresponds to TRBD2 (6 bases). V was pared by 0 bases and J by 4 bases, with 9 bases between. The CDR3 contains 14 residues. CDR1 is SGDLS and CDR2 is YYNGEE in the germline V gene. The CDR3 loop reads CASSVAGSADTQYF. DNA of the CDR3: TGTGCCAGCAGCGTAGCCGGGAGCGCAGATACGCAGTATTTT.

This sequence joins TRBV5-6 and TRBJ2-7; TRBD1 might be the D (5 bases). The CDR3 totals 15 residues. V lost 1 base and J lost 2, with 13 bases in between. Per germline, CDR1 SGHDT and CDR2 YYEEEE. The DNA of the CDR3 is TGTGCCAGCAGCTTGATCTCTCAGGGCCCCTACGAGCAGTACGTC. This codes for CASSLISQGPYEQYV.

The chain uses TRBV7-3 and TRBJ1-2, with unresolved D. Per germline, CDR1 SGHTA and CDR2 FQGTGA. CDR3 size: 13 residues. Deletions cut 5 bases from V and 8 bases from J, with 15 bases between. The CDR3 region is CASSLDGGRGYTF. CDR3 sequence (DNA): TGTGCCAGCAGCCTCGACGGAGGCCGGGGCTACACCTTC.

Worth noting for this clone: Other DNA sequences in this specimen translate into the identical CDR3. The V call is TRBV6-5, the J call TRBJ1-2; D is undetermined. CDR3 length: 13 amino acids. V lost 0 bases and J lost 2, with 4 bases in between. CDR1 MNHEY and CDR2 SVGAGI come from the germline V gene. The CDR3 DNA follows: TGTGCCAGCAGTTACTCAGGCAACTATGGCTACACCTTC. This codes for CASSYSGNYGYTF.

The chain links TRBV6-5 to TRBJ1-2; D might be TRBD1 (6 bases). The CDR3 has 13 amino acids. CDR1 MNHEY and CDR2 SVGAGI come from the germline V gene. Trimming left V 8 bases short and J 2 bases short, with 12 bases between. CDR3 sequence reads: CASCRTGNYGYTF. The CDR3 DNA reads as TGTGCCAGCTGTAGAACAGGGAACTATGGCTACACCTTC.

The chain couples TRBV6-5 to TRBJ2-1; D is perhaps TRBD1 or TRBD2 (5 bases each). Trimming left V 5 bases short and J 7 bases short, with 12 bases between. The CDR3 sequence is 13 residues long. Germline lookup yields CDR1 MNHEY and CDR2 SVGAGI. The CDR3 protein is CASSKGRLNEQFF. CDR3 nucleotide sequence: TGTGCCAGCAGTAAGGGACGGTTAAATGAGCAGTTCTTC.